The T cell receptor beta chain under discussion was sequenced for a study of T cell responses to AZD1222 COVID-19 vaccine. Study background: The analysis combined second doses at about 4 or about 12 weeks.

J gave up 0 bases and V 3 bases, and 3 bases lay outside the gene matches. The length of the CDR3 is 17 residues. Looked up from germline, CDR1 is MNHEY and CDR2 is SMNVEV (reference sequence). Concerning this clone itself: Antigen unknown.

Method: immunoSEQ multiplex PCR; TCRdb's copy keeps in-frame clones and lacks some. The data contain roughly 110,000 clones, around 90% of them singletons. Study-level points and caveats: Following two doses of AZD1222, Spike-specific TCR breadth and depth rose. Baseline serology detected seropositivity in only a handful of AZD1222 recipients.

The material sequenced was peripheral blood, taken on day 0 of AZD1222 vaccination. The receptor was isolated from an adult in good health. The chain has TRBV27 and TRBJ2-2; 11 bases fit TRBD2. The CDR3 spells CASSLGTSGANTGELFF. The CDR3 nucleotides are TGTGCCAGCAGTTTGGGGACTAGCGGCGCGAACACCGGGGAGCTGTTTTTT.